Below, one T cell receptor beta chain is given with its context. Authors' analysis steps: It was from reference gene primer amplification that nucleated cell counts were estimated. The assay was immunoSEQ multiplex PCR, and TCRdb's table has in-frame clones only and misses some. The V and J calls and clone size are taken from that table; D and trimming were inferred from the DNA. The sample consists of approximately 210,000 clones, roughly 86% of them appearing once. This specimen comes from a study of blood T cell repertoires in COVID-19. Study context: There were acute and convalescent COVID-19 samples, and they came from the United States, Italy and Spain. PBMCs, B-cell-depleted T cells, or T cells provided the cDNA or gDNA that made up the material.

Trimming removed 6 bases from V and 6 bases from J, with 20 bases in between. The germline V gene has CDR1 MDHEN and CDR2 SYDVKM. This CDR3 region has 15 residues. Sequencing was carried out using peripheral blood. The sequence was obtained from a woman aged 45-65 years with active or convalescent COVID-19. The V and J genes are TRBV28 and TRBJ1-2; perhaps TRBD1 as D (6 bases). CDR3 DNA: TGTGCCAGCAGACCCCCAGGGGCCACAAAGAATGGCTACACCTTC. Translated: CASRPPGATKNGYTF.